These 26 T cell receptor beta chains were all obtained from the same sample, sequenced in a study of identical twins. Each CDR3 protein is one row after TCRdb ran MiXCR on the 5' RACE reads. The data hold about 500,000 distinct CDR3 sequences, with around 15% observed a single time. The sample was also linked to a second study, of yellow fever vaccine responses in identical twins.

The sample was CD4+ T cells sorted from blood. The receptors were sampled from a woman in her late teens or twenties in good health.

This clonotype was seen many times. V is TRBV4-1 and J is TRBJ2-7; D might be TRBD1 (6 bases). This CDR3 is built from 15 residues. Trimming took off 4 bases at V and 7 bases at J, with 20 bases between the two ends. Germline loops: CDR1 MGHRA, CDR2 YSYEKL. Written as DNA, the CDR3 is TGCGCCAGCAGCCCCTTAACAGGGATAGCTAAAGAGCAGTACTTC. Protein: CASSPLTGIAKEQYF.

CDR3 protein: CSAGPSGSSYNEQFF. The CDR3 DNA follows: TGCAGTGCTGGACCTAGCGGGAGCTCCTACAATGAGCAGTTCTTC. The V gene is TRBV20-1, the J gene TRBJ2-1; TRBD2 aligns across 10 bases. This CDR3 has 15 residues. Germline V gene lookup returns CDR1 DFQATT and CDR2 SNEGSKA (reference sequence). The V and J ends lost 5 bases and 0 bases, in that order; junction bases with no gene match: 4.

This clonotype came up a few times. The gene calls are TRBV7-2 and TRBJ2-7; perhaps TRBD2 as D (6 bases). CDR3 size: 15 residues. Trimming pared 4 bases from V and 2 bases from J, leaving 15 bases between. Germline assignment: CDR1 SGHTA and CDR2 FQGNSA. CDR3 amino acids: CASSYSRGRAYEQYF. The DNA of the CDR3 is TGTGCCAGCAGCTACAGTCGGGGGAGAGCCTACGAGCAGTACTTC. The whole variable domain, filled in from reference TRBV7-2 and TRBJ2-7, reads GAGVSQSPSNKVTEKGKDVELRCDPISGHTALYWYRQSLGQGLEFLIYFQGNSAPDKSGLPSDRFSAERTGGSVSTLTIQRTQQEDSAVYLCASSYSRGRAYEQYFGPGTRLTVT.

This clonotype has a count of ten or more. This chain uses TRBV4-2 with TRBJ2-5, with TRBD2 identical over 9 bases. CDR1 and CDR2 (germline): LGHNA, YNFKEQ. J lost 2 bases, V lost 1 base, and 5 bases had no gene match. This CDR3 contains 16 residues. The DNA for the CDR3 is TGTGCCAGCAGCCAAGGGGCTAGCGGGAATCAAGAGACCCAGTACTTC. It is translated as CASSQGASGNQETQYF.

At least ten counts were recorded for this clonotype. The rearrangement joins TRBV15 to TRBJ1-5; no reliable D call. This CDR3 comprises 14 residues. V was cut by 0 bases and J by 1 base, with 4 bases left in between. Germline V lookup: CDR1 LNHNV, CDR2 YYDKDF (reference sequence). The CDR3 sequence is CATSRDYSNQPQHF. CDR3 sequence (DNA): TGTGCCACCAGCAGAGATTACAGCAATCAGCCCCAGCATTTT.

There are a few counts of this clonotype. The rearrangement joins TRBV18 to TRBJ2-7; tentative D call: TRBD1 (5 bases). Per germline, CDR1 KGHSH and CDR2 LQKENI. The CDR3 totals 16 residues. V was shortened by 3 bases and J by 0 bases, with 15 bases between the two germline ends. The CDR3 loop reads CASSPREGVLSYEQYF. CDR3 in DNA: TGTGCCAGCTCACCTCGCGAAGGGGTTCTCTCCTACGAGCAGTACTTC.

The V call is TRBV11-2, the J call TRBJ1-1; 8 bases match TRBD1. Germline V lookup: CDR1 SGHAT, CDR2 FQNNGV. Losses at the gene ends were 1 base for V and 4 bases for J; bases not matched to a gene: 5. The CDR3 is made up of 15 amino acids. In DNA form, the CDR3 reads TGTGCCAGCAGCTTAGGATGGGGGACAGGCACTGAAGCTTTCTTT. It encodes CASSLGWGTGTEAFF.

This clonotype appeared a few times. DNA for the CDR3: TGTGCCAGCAGTGAAGAGGTAAATCAGCCCCAGCATTTT. It encodes CASSEEVNQPQHF. The rearrangement links TRBV2 to TRBJ1-5; D is ambiguous. Germline V gene data show CDR1 as SNHLY and CDR2 as FYNNEI. CDR3 length equals 13 residues. Trimming pared 1 base from V and 4 bases from J, leaving 5 bases between.

V and J are TRBV20-1 and TRBJ2-7, with 10 bases that match TRBD1. This CDR3 contains 15 residues. Trimming at V came to 6 bases and at J to 6 bases, leaving 14 bases not matched to a gene. Germline V lookup: CDR1 DFQATT, CDR2 SNEGSKA (reference sequence). CDR3 sequence reads: CSAPPSIDRGLEQYF. As DNA, the CDR3 is TGCAGTGCCCCCCCCTCCATCGACAGGGGGCTCGAGCAGTACTTC.

This clonotype showed up just a few times. The chain links TRBV6-2 or TRBV6-3 to TRBJ2-3; D is ambiguous. The CDR3 has 15 amino acids. V dropped 7 bases and J dropped 2 bases, with 16 bases sitting between them. The germline CDR1 and CDR2 sequences are MNHEY and SVGEGT. The CDR3 bases are TGTGCCAGCAATTTACTTAACAGAAACACAGATACGCAGTATTTT. Translated: CASNLLNRNTDTQYF.

This clonotype was observed a few times. The chain recombines TRBV20-1 with TRBJ1-5, with D possibly matching TRBD1 (5 bases). In germline, CDR1 is DFQATT, CDR2 SNEGSKA (reference sequence). This CDR3 is 14 amino acids long. Trimming took off 5 bases at V and 6 bases at J, with 17 bases between the two ends. For the CDR3, the DNA is TGCAGTGCTGCCCCGGAGGCAGGGTCTCAGCCCCAGCATTTT. Translation: CSAAPEAGSQPQHF.

The CDR3 here is CANSPRGTSGSNEQFF. As DNA, the CDR3 is TGTGCCAACTCACCTCGGGGGACTAGCGGGAGCAATGAGCAGTTCTTC. The V and J genes are TRBV7-9 and TRBJ2-1, with 14 bases that match TRBD2. V dropped 10 bases and J dropped 6; count of bases not matched to a gene: 11. Germline V gene lookup returns CDR1 SEHNR and CDR2 FQNEAQ (reference sequence). The CDR3 runs 16 residues.

This clonotype was picked up a small number of times. The chain combines TRBV5-1 with TRBJ1-4; D call uncertain. The germline V and J ends were trimmed by 6 bases and 0 bases, with 12 bases remaining between them. Per the germline V gene, CDR1 is SGHRS and CDR2 is YFSETQ. The CDR3 length is 15 residues. The CDR3 reads CASTVTGATNEKLFF. DNA of the CDR3: TGCGCCAGCACGGTGACCGGGGCAACTAATGAAAAACTGTTTTTT.

This rearrangement joins TRBV10-3 to TRBJ2-2, with D possibly being TRBD1 (5 bases). Trimming shortened V by 0 bases and J by 1 base, and 9 bases separated the two germline ends. This CDR3 contains 16 residues. Germline V gene data show CDR1 as ENHRY and CDR2 as SYGVKD. The chain's CDR3 is CAISESGALNTGELFF. The CDR3 DNA follows: TGTGCCATCAGTGAGTCAGGGGCGCTGAACACCGGGGAGCTGTTTTTT.

The chain couples TRBV11-1 to TRBJ2-6; D ambiguous. The CDR3 consists of 14 residues. Germline V CDR1 and CDR2: SGHAT, FQDESV (reference sequence). Trimming took off 8 bases at V and 0 bases at J, with 8 bases between the two ends. The CDR3 sequence is CASGHRSGANVLTF. The CDR3 DNA is TGTGCCAGCGGTCATCGCTCTGGGGCCAACGTCCTGACTTTC.

This clonotype came up a few times. The chain employs TRBV12-3 or TRBV12-4 and TRBJ1-1, with TRBD1 matching 11 bases. There are 17 residues in the CDR3. Trimming at V came to 5 bases and at J to 5 bases, leaving 13 bases not matched to a gene. For the CDR3, the DNA is TGTGCCAGCAGTATTACTGAGGACAGGGGGCGAGAAACTGAAGCTTTCTTT. Amino acids: CASSITEDRGRETEAFF.

This chain joins TRBV6-5 and TRBJ2-3, with D tentatively TRBD1 (6 bases). V was clipped by 6 bases and J by 1 base, with 11 bases between them. The CDR3 extends over 14 amino acids. Germline CDR1 is MNHEY and CDR2 is SVGAGI. The CDR3 DNA is TGTGCCAGCAGCTACAGGGTTGGCACAGATACGCAGTATTTT. Translated, it gives CASSYRVGTDTQYF.

The J gene is TRBJ2-2, the V gene TRBV9, with 9 bases identical to TRBD2. The trim removed 0 bases at V and 4 bases at J, leaving 4 bases unmatched. This CDR3 has 16 residues. Germline V gene lookup returns CDR1 SGDLS and CDR2 YYNGEE. This CDR3 reads CASSVVAGVGTGELFF. In nucleotides, the CDR3 is TGTGCCAGCAGCGTAGTAGCGGGGGTAGGCACCGGGGAGCTGTTTTTT.

The chain is built from TRBV28 and TRBJ2-5; 9 bases are shared with TRBD1. Per the germline V gene, CDR1 is MDHEN and CDR2 is SYDVKM. V lost 7 bases, J lost 5 bases, and 5 bases stayed unmatched. The CDR3 spans 13 residues. The CDR3 coding sequence is TGTGCCAGCATAACAGGGGGCAGGGAGACCCAGTACTTC. Amino acids: CASITGGRETQYF. The whole variable domain, filled in from reference TRBV28 and TRBJ2-5, reads DVKVTQSSRYLVKRTGEKVFLECVQDMDHENMFWYRQDPGLGLRLIYFSYDVKMKEKGDIPEGYSVSREKKERFSLILESASTNQTSMYLCASITGGRETQYFGPGTRLLVL.

With regard to this clonotype: Compared with germline, one end of the junction differs, possibly owing to a read error. The chain links TRBV5-8 to TRBJ2-1, with D possibly being TRBD2 (5 bases). The CDR3 runs 13 residues. The germline V gene encodes CDR1 SGHTS and CDR2 YDEGEE. As DNA, the CDR3 is TGTGCCAACAGCCCCGGGAACACCAATGAGCAGTTCTTC. Its protein product is CANSPGNTNEQFF.

The rearrangement links TRBV10-3 to TRBJ2-5; no clear D. Germline values: CDR1 ENHRY, CDR2 SYGVKD. Deletions cut 0 bases from V and 4 bases from J, with 9 bases between. This CDR3 region has 14 residues. CDR3 region: CAISESSDLETQYF. The CDR3 region has the DNA TGTGCCATCAGTGAGTCCTCAGACCTAGAGACCCAGTACTTC.

This clonotype was seen only a few times. This rearrangement joins TRBV10-3 to TRBJ2-7; D uncertain. Trimming took off 7 bases at V and 0 bases at J, with 7 bases between the two ends. CDR1 ENHRY and CDR2 SYGVKD come from the germline V gene. The CDR3 totals 12 residues. The CDR3 spells CAIKPSSYEQYF. CDR3 in DNA: TGTGCCATCAAACCGAGCTCCTACGAGCAGTACTTC.

The chain employs TRBV5-6 and TRBJ2-7; tentatively, D is TRBD2 (6 bases). The CDR3 is made up of 14 amino acids. Trimming pared 7 bases from V and 5 bases from J, leaving 19 bases between. CDR1 SGHDT and CDR2 YYEEEE come from the germline V gene. CDR3 in DNA: TGTGCCAGCGGCCCGGGACTCGCGGGGAACGAGCAGTACTTC. It yields the protein CASGPGLAGNEQYF.

The rearrangement joins TRBV12-3 or TRBV12-4 to TRBJ2-7; unclear D gene. The CDR3 consists of 13 residues. V gave up 3 bases and J gave up 2 bases, with 8 bases separating them. CDR3 DNA: TGTGCCAGCAGTTTCGGTCTGACCTACGAGCAGTACTTC. As protein: CASSFGLTYEQYF.

Only a few counts were recorded for this clonotype. This chain links TRBV6-4 with TRBJ2-1; 9 bases are a match to TRBD2. The CDR3 is 16 residues long. Germline lookup yields CDR1 MRHNA and CDR2 SNTAGT. V shed 3 bases, J shed 4 bases, and the junction held 7 bases outside the gene matches. The CDR3 reads CASSESSGRPYNEQFF. Written as DNA, the CDR3 is TGTGCCAGCAGTGAATCGAGCGGGAGGCCTTACAATGAGCAGTTCTTC.

The chain recombines TRBV20-1 with TRBJ2-3, with 11 bases that match TRBD2. This CDR3 has 15 amino acids. From germline, CDR1 is DFQATT and CDR2 SNEGSKA (reference sequence). The junction had 5 bases not matched to a gene; V was cut back by 6 bases and J by 0 bases. The CDR3: CSAGTSGVSTDTQYF. The DNA for the CDR3 is TGCAGTGCCGGGACTAGCGGCGTAAGCACAGATACGCAGTATTTT.